This T cell receptor (beta chain) was found in a study of T-cell memory formation after mild COVID-19. Study background: There were largely donor-specific TCR clusters. The study's findings and limits: Researchers report contracting CD4+ clones mostly in CM and EM, with CD8+ clones in EMRA.

As regards this clonotype: Its antigen is currently unknown.

V was shortened by 3 bases and J by 5 bases, with 17 bases between the two germline ends. Germline V gene data show CDR1 as SGDLS and CDR2 as YYNGEE. The CDR3 loop spans 15 amino acids. The TCR alpha and TCR beta cDNA libraries, bearing sample barcodes and UMIs, were generated by 5'RACE using constant-segment primers. TCRdb re-derived calls from the 5' RACE reads in MiXCR, one entry per CDR3 protein. The sample carries some 490,000 distinct CDR3 sequences, 15% to 20% recorded once. What was sequenced was PBMCs or a T cell subset sorted from them (not recorded which). The V call is TRBV9, the J call TRBJ1-1, with D possibly matching TRBD1 (6 bases). The TCR was taken from an adult woman who had mild COVID-19 (a few samples of this study predate the infection). Cell type and time point are not known. The CDR3 DNA follows: TGTGCCAGCAGCGGTCCCAGGGGAGCAGGTACTGAAGCTTTCTTT. It codes for CASSGPRGAGTEAFF.